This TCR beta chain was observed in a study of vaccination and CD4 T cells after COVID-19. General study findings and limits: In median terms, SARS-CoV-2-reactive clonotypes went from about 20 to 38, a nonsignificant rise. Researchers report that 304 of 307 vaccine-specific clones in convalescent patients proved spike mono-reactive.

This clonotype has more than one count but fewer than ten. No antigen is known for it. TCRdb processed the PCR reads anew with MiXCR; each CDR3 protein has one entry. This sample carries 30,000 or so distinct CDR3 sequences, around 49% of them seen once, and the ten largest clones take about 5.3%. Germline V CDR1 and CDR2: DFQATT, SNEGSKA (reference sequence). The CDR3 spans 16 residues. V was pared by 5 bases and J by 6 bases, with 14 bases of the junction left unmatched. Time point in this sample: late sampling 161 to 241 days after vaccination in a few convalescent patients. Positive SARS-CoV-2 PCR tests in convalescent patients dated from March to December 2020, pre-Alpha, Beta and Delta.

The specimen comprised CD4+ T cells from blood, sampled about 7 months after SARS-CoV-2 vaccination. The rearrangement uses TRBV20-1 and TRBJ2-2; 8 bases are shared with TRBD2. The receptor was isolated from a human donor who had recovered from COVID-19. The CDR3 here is CSASTLWAGGAGELFF. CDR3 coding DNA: TGCAGTGCTTCCACCTTATGGGCGGGAGGAGCCGGGGAGCTGTTTTTT.